These 27 T cell receptor beta chains originate from one sample sequenced in a study of blood T cell repertoires in COVID-19. Method: immunoSEQ multiplex PCR; TCRdb's copy keeps in-frame clones and lacks some. The sample shows 200,000 to 300,000 clones, roughly 80% of them seen only once. Sequencing used peripheral blood. These receptors originate from a woman older than 75 with acute or convalescent COVID-19.

Here the CDR3 reads CASSDNGGDSNQPQHF. DNA of the CDR3: TGTGCCAGCAGTGATAATGGGGGGGATAGCAATCAGCCCCAGCATTTT. V gene TRBV6-1 combines with J gene TRBJ1-5; tentatively, D is TRBD1 (5 bases). This CDR3 region has 16 residues. Germline CDR1 reads MNHNS; CDR2 reads SASEGT. Trimming removed 3 bases from V and 0 bases from J, with 12 bases in between.

V gene TRBV19 combines with J gene TRBJ2-3, with a weak D call TRBD1 (5 bases). V dropped 1 base and J dropped 3 bases, with 17 bases sitting between them. Germline V gene lookup returns CDR1 LNHDA and CDR2 SQIVND (reference sequence). CDR3 length equals 17 residues. The CDR3 DNA reads as TGTGCCAGTAGTATAGGCCATGCAGGGAAGATAACAGATACGCAGTATTTT. Protein sequence: CASSIGHAGKITDTQYF. Supplemented by reference TRBV19 and TRBJ2-3, the full variable domain reads DGGITQSPKYLFRKEGQNVTLSCEQNLNHDAMYWYRQDPGQGLRLIYYSQIVNDFQKGDIAEGYSVSREKKESFPLTVTSAQKNPTAFYLCASSIGHAGKITDTQYFGPGTRLTVL.

J is TRBJ1-5 and V is TRBV19; 11 bases are a match to TRBD1. The CDR3 consists of 15 residues. V shed 6 bases and J 3 bases; nucleotides not matched to a gene: 4. Germline V gene sequence: CDR1 LNHDA, CDR2 SQIVND (reference sequence). The CDR3 spells CASSRDRGTNQPQHF. In DNA, the CDR3 is TGTGCCAGTAGCAGGGACAGGGGGACCAATCAGCCCCAGCATTTT.

V and J are TRBV7-2 and TRBJ2-1, with 7 bases aligning to TRBD2. The CDR3 is 16 amino acids. The germline gives CDR1 SGHTA, CDR2 FQGNSA. Unmatched junction bases numbered 7, after V lost 5 bases and J lost 0 bases. The CDR3 nucleotides read TGTGCCAGCAGCCAGCGGGGCGGGAGCTCCTACAATGAGCAGTTCTTC. Its translation: CASSQRGGSSYNEQFF.

This chain links TRBV7-9 with TRBJ1-6; 8 bases line up with TRBD1. There are 16 residues in the CDR3. Per germline, CDR1 SEHNR and CDR2 FQNEAQ (reference sequence). Trimming took 5 bases from V and 9 from J; bases not matched to a gene: 12. CDR3 residues: CASSMVPGQDSSPLHF. The CDR3, as DNA: TGTGCCAGCAGCATGGTGCCGGGACAGGACTCTTCACCCCTCCACTTT.

The chain links TRBV6-5 to TRBJ2-1; 7 nucleotides match TRBD2. This CDR3 spans 14 amino acids. The germline gives CDR1 MNHEY, CDR2 SVGAGI. V was pared by 4 bases and J by 9 bases, with 9 bases of the junction left unmatched. CDR3: CASSLYAGVGEQFF. The CDR3 nucleotides are TGTGCCAGCAGTTTATACGCGGGAGTCGGTGAGCAGTTCTTC.

This clone was counted between two and nine times. The V gene is TRBV7-2, the J gene TRBJ1-4; possibly TRBD1 for D (6 bases). Per the germline V gene, CDR1 is SGHTA and CDR2 is FQGNSA. The V end lost 1 base, the J end lost 3 bases, and 15 bases lay between the germline ends. The CDR3 runs to 17 residues. The CDR3 DNA sequence: TGTGCCAGCAGCTTAGACAGGGTGGTTGGGTCTAATGAAAAACTGTTTTTT. Translating gives CASSLDRVVGSNEKLFF.

This clone was found a few times. V is TRBV6-5 and J is TRBJ1-2; a possible D gene is TRBD1 (6 bases). The length of the CDR3 is 12 residues. V was shortened by 7 bases and J by 5 bases, with 11 bases between the two germline ends. Germline CDR1 and CDR2: MNHEY and SVGAGI. The CDR3 nucleotides are TGTGCCAGCAAGGGGGAAGGGTATGGCTACACCTTC. It specifies CASKGEGYGYTF.

This clone was counted a few times. J is TRBJ1-2 and V is TRBV20-1; a possible D gene is TRBD1 (6 bases). The CDR3 is 11 amino acids. CDR1 is DFQATT and CDR2 is SNEGSKA in the germline V gene (reference sequence). Trimming removed 6 bases at V and 8 bases at J, with 13 bases between. CDR3 sequence reads: CSAWGQDGYTF. CDR3 in DNA: TGCAGTGCGTGGGGGCAGGACGGCTACACCTTC.

The gene calls are TRBV6-5 and TRBJ1-5; 7 nucleotides align to TRBD1. Per germline, CDR1 MNHEY and CDR2 SVGAGI. The CDR3 is 13 amino acids. Losses at the gene ends were 8 bases for V and 8 bases for J; bases not matched to a gene: 9. The CDR3 spells CASGRTGVEPQHF. In DNA form, the CDR3 reads TGTGCCAGCGGCCGAACAGGGGTAGAGCCCCAGCATTTT.

The J gene is TRBJ2-5, the V gene TRBV5-1, with D perhaps TRBD2 (5 bases). Deletions cut 4 bases from V and 5 bases from J, with 15 bases between. CDR3 length: 14 residues. The germline CDR1 and CDR2 sequences are SGHRS and YFSETQ. The CDR3 loop is CASSLDWRVETQYF. Written as DNA, the CDR3 is TGCGCCAGCAGCCTGGACTGGAGAGTGGAGACCCAGTACTTC.

This chain uses TRBV5-1 with TRBJ2-7, with 9 bases identical to TRBD2. CDR1 is SGHRS and CDR2 is YFSETQ in the germline V gene. The CDR3 is made up of 15 amino acids. Trimming cost V 1 base and J 4 bases; bases outside gene matches: 6. This chain's CDR3 is CASSLRLAGEYEQYF. In DNA form, the CDR3 reads TGCGCCAGCAGCTTGAGGTTAGCGGGAGAGTACGAGCAGTACTTC.

This chain connects TRBV5-6 to TRBJ2-7; 8 nucleotides agree with TRBD1. The CDR3 sequence is 13 residues long. The junction had 6 bases not matched to a gene; V was cut back by 4 bases and J by 6 bases. Per the germline V gene, CDR1 is SGHDT and CDR2 is YYEEEE. CDR3 DNA: TGTGCCAGCAGCATGACAGGGGAGCGCGAGCAGTACTTC. Protein: CASSMTGEREQYF.

The chain is built from TRBV29-1 and TRBJ2-3; the D is unclear. The CDR3 loop spans 11 amino acids. Germline V CDR1 and CDR2: SQVTM, ANQGSEA. Trimming took off 3 bases at V and 6 bases at J, with 7 bases between the two ends. CDR3 amino acids: CSVDEMDTQYF. Here the CDR3 DNA reads TGCAGCGTTGATGAGATGGATACGCAGTATTTT.

The rearrangement uses TRBV19 and TRBJ2-3, with 10 bases fitting TRBD2. V dropped 6 bases and J dropped 4; count of bases not matched to a gene: 10. Germline V CDR1 and CDR2: LNHDA, SQIVND (reference sequence). This CDR3 is built from 16 residues. CDR3 region: CASRERGGHLADTQYF. Written as DNA, the CDR3 is TGTGCCAGTAGGGAGCGGGGGGGCCATCTGGCAGATACGCAGTATTTT.

The V gene is TRBV6-7, the J gene TRBJ1-3; TRBD1 agrees at 7 bases. TRBV6-7 is given ORF status, its function remaining uncertain. Losses at the gene ends were 7 bases for V and 6 bases for J; bases not matched to a gene: 12. This CDR3 is built from 15 residues. In nucleotides, the CDR3 is TGTGCCAGCAAAGATCGGCCTACAGGGGCAAACACCATATATTTT. Protein sequence: CASKDRPTGANTIYF.

This clone was recorded at least ten times. The J gene is TRBJ1-2, the V gene TRBV11-2; unclear D gene. From germline, CDR1 is SGHAT and CDR2 FQNNGV. The CDR3 runs 13 residues. Deletions cut 0 bases from V and 4 bases from J, with 6 bases between. The CDR3 sequence: CASSLDGVYGYTF. The DNA for the CDR3 is TGTGCCAGCAGCTTAGACGGGGTCTATGGCTACACCTTC. Variable domain in full (rest from reference TRBV11-2 and TRBJ1-2): EAGVAQSPRYKIIEKRQSVAFWCNPISGHATLYWYQQILGQGPKLLIQFQNNGVVDDSQLPKDRFSAERLKGVDSTLKIQPAKLEDSAVYLCASSLDGVYGYTFGSGTRLTVV.

The rearrangement joins TRBV19 to TRBJ2-7; 7 bases agree with TRBD2. The CDR3 extends over 13 amino acids. CDR1 is LNHDA and CDR2 is SQIVND in the germline V gene (reference sequence). The J segment lost 5 bases and the V segment lost 6 bases, leaving 7 bases of the junction unmatched. The CDR3 DNA follows: TGTGCCAGTAGCCTGGACACTAGCGACGAGCAGTACTTC. Protein product: CASSLDTSDEQYF.

The chain uses TRBV27 and TRBJ1-4; TRBD1 matches 7 bases. V trimming: 4 bases; J trimming: 4 bases; junction bases outside the gene matches: 6. The CDR3 has 15 amino acids. Germline V gene lookup returns CDR1 MNHEY and CDR2 SMNVEV (reference sequence). CDR3 amino acids: CASSSQGNVNEKLFF. The CDR3 nucleotides read TGTGCCAGCAGTTCACAGGGGAACGTTAATGAAAAACTGTTTTTT.

The chain uses TRBV5-1 and TRBJ2-1; 12 bases line up with TRBD1. J lost 8 bases, V lost 4 bases, and 7 bases had no gene match. The CDR3 has 15 residues. Germline values: CDR1 SGHRS, CDR2 YFSETQ. CDR3 sequence reads: CASSLGQGAWDEQFF. DNA for the CDR3: TGCGCCAGCAGCCTGGGACAGGGGGCTTGGGATGAGCAGTTCTTC.

This clone appeared a few times. The genes are TRBV20-1 and TRBJ1-4; D is ambiguous. The CDR3 runs to 11 residues. Trimming pared 7 bases from V and 4 bases from J, leaving 7 bases between. Germline assignment: CDR1 DFQATT and CDR2 SNEGSKA (reference sequence). CDR3 residues: CSVANNEKLFF. The CDR3 coding sequence is TGCAGTGTAGCGAATAATGAAAAACTGTTTTTT.

This chain connects TRBV7-9 to TRBJ1-3; no clear D gene. The CDR3 contains 16 residues. Trimming stripped 5 bases from V and 0 bases from J, with 14 bases between. In germline, CDR1 is SEHNR, CDR2 FQNEAQ (reference sequence). CDR3 sequence: CASSPRGSRSGNTIYF. In nucleotides, the CDR3 is TGTGCCAGCAGCCCCCGTGGCTCCCGCTCTGGAAACACCATATATTTT.

This chain uses TRBV12-3 or TRBV12-4 with TRBJ1-1, with 8 bases fitting TRBD1. J lost 0 bases, V lost 10 bases, and 4 bases had no gene match. CDR3 length equals 13 residues. CDR3 residues: CATRTGLNTEAFF. For the CDR3, the DNA is TGTGCCACCAGGACAGGGCTGAACACTGAAGCTTTCTTT.

This chain joins TRBV2 and TRBJ2-5; tentatively, D is TRBD2 (6 bases). Germline CDR1 reads SNHLY; CDR2 reads FYNNEI. V lost 8 bases to trimming and J lost 1 base, with 14 bases between them. The CDR3 covers 14 residues. CDR3 bases: TGTGCCAGCGGGGCGACGGGGGTCCAAGAGACCCAGTACTTC. The encoded protein is CASGATGVQETQYF.

V and J are TRBV4-1 and TRBJ1-5; 7 positions agree with TRBD1. V was pared by 5 bases and J by 3 bases, with 7 bases of the junction left unmatched. There are 15 residues in the CDR3. Germline V gives CDR1 MGHRA, CDR2 YSYEKL. In nucleotides, the CDR3 is TGCGCCAGCAGCGACCCCGACAGGGCCAATCAGCCCCAGCATTTT. This codes for CASSDPDRANQPQHF.

The CDR3 DNA is TGTGCCAGCAGCCCATCCCTTTTGAGGAGTAGGTACGAGCAGTACTTC. The encoded protein is CASSPSLLRSRYEQYF. The chain couples TRBV7-2 to TRBJ2-7; D is unresolved. Trimming pared 5 bases from V and 4 bases from J, leaving 21 bases between. The germline CDR1 and CDR2 sequences are SGHTA and FQGNSA. This CDR3 is 16 amino acids long.

This clone was recorded a few times. The V gene is TRBV5-8, the J gene TRBJ1-4; 8 nucleotides agree with TRBD1. J was trimmed by 8 bases and V by 4 bases; bases with no gene match: 10. Germline-derived CDR1 and CDR2 are SGHTS and YDEGEE. This CDR3 has 15 residues. The CDR3 protein is CASSETGAVGEKLFF. The CDR3 coding sequence is TGTGCCAGCAGCGAGACAGGGGCGGTGGGCGAAAAACTGTTTTTT.